Listed here is a single TCR beta chain. Sequenced by immunoSEQ multiplex PCR; TCRdb stores in-frame clones only, minus some. The sample lists 50,000 to 65,000 clones, approximately 90% occurring once. CDR3 length equals 15 residues. Losses at the gene ends were 10 bases for V and 6 bases for J; bases not matched to a gene: 10. Looked up from germline, CDR1 is SNHLY and CDR2 is FYNNEI. The record originates from a study of control samples from healthy donors and cancer patients. This clonotype was obtained from a woman aged 45 to 65 with colorectal cancer. The chain uses TRBV2 and TRBJ2-3; 13 nucleotides agree with TRBD2. Sequenced: PBMCs. CDR3 amino acids: CATDGTSGIGDTQYF. The CDR3 nucleotides are TGTGCCACAGACGGGACTAGCGGGATTGGGGATACGCAGTATTTT. The full variable domain, in which reference TRBV2 and TRBJ2-3 provide the parts outside the CDR3, is EPEVTQTPSHQVTQMGQEVILRCVPISNHLYFYWYRQILGQKVEFLVSFYNNEISEKSEIFDDQFSVERPDGSNFTLKIRSTKLEDSAMYFCATDGTSGIGDTQYFGPGTRLTVL.